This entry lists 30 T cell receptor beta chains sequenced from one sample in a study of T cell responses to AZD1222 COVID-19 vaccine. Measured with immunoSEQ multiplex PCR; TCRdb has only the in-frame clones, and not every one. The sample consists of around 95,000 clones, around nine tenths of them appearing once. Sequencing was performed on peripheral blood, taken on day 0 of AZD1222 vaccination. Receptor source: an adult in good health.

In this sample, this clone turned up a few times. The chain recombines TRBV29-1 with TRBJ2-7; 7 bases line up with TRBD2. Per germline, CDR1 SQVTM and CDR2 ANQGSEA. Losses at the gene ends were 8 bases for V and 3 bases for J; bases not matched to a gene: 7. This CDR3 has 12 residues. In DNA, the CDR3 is TGCAGCCCTGGGGGGGGACTCTACGAGCAGTACTTC. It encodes CSPGGGLYEQYF.

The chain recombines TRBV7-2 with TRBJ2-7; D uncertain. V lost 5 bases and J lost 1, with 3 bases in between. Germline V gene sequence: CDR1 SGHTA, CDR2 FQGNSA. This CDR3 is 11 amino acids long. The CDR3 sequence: CASSGSYEQYF. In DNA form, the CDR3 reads TGTGCCAGCAGCGGGTCCTACGAGCAGTACTTC. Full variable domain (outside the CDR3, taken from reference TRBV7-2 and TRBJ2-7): GAGVSQSPSNKVTEKGKDVELRCDPISGHTALYWYRQSLGQGLEFLIYFQGNSAPDKSGLPSDRFSAERTGGSVSTLTIQRTQQEDSAVYLCASSGSYEQYFGPGTRLTVT.

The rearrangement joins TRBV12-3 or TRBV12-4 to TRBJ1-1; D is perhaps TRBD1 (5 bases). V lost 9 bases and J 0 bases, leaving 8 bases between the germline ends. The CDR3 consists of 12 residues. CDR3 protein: CASGTLNTEAFF. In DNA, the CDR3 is TGTGCCAGTGGGACGTTGAACACTGAAGCTTTCTTT.

CDR3 DNA: TGTGCCAGCAGCTTATCCGGGGAGGTCTTTCGCGAGCAGTACTTC. Its protein is CASSLSGEVFREQYF. The V gene is TRBV7-2, the J gene TRBJ2-7; D might be TRBD2 (6 bases). V was trimmed by 2 bases and J by 6 bases, leaving 17 bases between them. The CDR3 has 15 residues. The germline V gene has CDR1 SGHTA and CDR2 FQGNSA.

Here the CDR3 reads CSVVGVTEAFF. The CDR3 DNA sequence: TGCAGCGTTGTAGGCGTAACTGAAGCTTTCTTT. The chain recombines TRBV29-1 with TRBJ1-1; D call uncertain. V was trimmed by 4 bases and J by 5 bases, leaving 8 bases between them. CDR1 SQVTM and CDR2 ANQGSEA come from the germline V gene. This CDR3 contains 11 residues.

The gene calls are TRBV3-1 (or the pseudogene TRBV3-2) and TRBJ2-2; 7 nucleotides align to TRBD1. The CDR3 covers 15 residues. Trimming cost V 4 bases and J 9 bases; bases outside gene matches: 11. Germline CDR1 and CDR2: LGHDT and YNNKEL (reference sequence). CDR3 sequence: CASSRVGGGGWELFF. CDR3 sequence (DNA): TGTGCCAGCAGCCGAGTAGGGGGCGGAGGCTGGGAGCTGTTTTTT.

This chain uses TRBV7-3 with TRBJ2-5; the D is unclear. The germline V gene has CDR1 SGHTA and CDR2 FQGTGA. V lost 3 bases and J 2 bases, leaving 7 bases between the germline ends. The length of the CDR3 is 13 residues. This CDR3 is CASSLSPQETQYF. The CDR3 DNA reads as TGTGCCAGCAGCTTGTCCCCGCAAGAGACCCAGTACTTC.

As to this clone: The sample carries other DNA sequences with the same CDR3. The CDR3 nucleotides are TGTGCCAGCAGTTCGTACAATGAGCAGTTCTTC. Its translation is CASSSYNEQFF. V and J are TRBV12-3 or TRBV12-4 and TRBJ2-1; D call uncertain. The ends were cut back, 4 bases at V and 4 bases at J, with 2 bases in the middle. The CDR3 is 11 amino acids.

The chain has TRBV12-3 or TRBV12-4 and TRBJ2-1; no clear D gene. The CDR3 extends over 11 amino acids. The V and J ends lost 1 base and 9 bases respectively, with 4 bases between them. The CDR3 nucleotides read TGTGCCAGCAGTTTAGGTGGTGAGCAGTTCTTC. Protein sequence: CASSLGGEQFF.

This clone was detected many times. The CDR3 reads CASSADTYGYTF. For the CDR3, the DNA is TGCGCCAGCAGCGCCGACACGTATGGCTACACCTTC. The V gene is TRBV5-1, the J gene TRBJ1-2; D is unclear. The CDR3 has 12 amino acids. CDR1 and CDR2 (germline): SGHRS, YFSETQ. V lost 4 bases and J lost 5, with 9 bases in between.

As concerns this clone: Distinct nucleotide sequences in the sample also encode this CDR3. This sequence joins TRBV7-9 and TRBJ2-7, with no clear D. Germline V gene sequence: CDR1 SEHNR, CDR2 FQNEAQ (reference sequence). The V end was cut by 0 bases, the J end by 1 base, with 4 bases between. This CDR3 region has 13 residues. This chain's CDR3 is CASSLAGSYEQYF. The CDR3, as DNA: TGTGCCAGCAGCTTAGCAGGGTCCTACGAGCAGTACTTC. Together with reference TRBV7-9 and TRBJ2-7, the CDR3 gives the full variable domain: DTGVSQNPRHKITKRGQNVTFRCDPISEHNRLYWYRQTLGQGPEFLTYFQNEAQLEKSRLLSDRFSAERPKGSFSTLEIQRTEQGDSAMYLCASSLAGSYEQYFGPGTRLTVT.

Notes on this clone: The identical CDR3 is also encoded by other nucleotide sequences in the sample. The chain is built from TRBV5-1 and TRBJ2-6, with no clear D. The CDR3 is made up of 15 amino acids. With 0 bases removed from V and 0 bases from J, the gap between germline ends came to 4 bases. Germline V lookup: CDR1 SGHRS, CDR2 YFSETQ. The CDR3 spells CASSLGNSGANVLTF. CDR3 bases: TGCGCCAGCAGCTTGGGGAACTCTGGGGCCAACGTCCTGACTTTC. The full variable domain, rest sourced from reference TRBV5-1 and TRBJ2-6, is KAGVTQTPRYLIKTRGQQVTLSCSPISGHRSVSWYQQTPGQGLQFLFEYFSETQRNKGNFPGRFSGRQFSNSRSEMNVSTLELGDSALYLCASSLGNSGANVLTFGAGSRLTVL.

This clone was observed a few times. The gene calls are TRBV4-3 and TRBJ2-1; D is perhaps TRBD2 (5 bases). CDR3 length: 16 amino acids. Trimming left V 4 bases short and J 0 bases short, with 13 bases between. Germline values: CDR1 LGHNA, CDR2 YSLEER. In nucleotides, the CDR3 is TGCGCCAGCAGCCGAATAGCGACGAACTCCTACAATGAGCAGTTCTTC. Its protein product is CASSRIATNSYNEQFF.

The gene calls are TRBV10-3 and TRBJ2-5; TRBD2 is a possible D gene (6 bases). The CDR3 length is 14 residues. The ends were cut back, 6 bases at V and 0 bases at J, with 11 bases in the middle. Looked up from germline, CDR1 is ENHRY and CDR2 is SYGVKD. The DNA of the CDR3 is TGTGCCATCAGGGGGGGAAGGGACCAAGAGACCCAGTACTTC. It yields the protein CAIRGGRDQETQYF.

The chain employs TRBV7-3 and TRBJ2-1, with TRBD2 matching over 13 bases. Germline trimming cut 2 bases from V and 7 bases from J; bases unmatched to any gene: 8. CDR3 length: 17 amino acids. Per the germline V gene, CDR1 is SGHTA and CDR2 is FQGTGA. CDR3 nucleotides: TGTGCCAGCAGCTTATTTGATAGGGGACTAGCGGGGAATGAGCAGTTCTTC. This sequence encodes CASSLFDRGLAGNEQFF.

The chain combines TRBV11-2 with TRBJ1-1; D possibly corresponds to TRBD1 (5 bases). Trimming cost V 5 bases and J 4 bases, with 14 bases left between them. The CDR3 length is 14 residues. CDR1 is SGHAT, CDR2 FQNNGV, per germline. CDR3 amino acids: CASSLDGARTEAFF. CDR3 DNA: TGTGCCAGCAGCCTTGATGGGGCCCGCACTGAAGCTTTCTTT.

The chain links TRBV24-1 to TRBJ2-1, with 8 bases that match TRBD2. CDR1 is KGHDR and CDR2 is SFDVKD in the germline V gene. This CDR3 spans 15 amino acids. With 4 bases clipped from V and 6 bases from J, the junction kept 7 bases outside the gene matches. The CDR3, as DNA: TGTGCCACCAGTGACCGCGGGACTAGGGCCAATGAGCAGTTCTTC. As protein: CATSDRGTRANEQFF.

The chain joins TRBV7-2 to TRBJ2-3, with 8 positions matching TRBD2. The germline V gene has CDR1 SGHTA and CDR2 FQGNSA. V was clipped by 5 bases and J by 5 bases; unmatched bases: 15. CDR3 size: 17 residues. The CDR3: CASSTRRAGARGDTQYF. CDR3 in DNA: TGTGCCAGCAGCACCCGGAGAGCGGGAGCTCGTGGAGATACGCAGTATTTT.

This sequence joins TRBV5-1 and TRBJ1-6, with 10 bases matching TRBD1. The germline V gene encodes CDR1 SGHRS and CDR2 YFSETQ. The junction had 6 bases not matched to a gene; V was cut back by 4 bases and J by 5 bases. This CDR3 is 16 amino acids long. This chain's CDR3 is CASSLADRGDNSPLHF. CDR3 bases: TGCGCCAGCAGCCTTGCGGACAGGGGGGATAATTCACCCCTCCACTTT.

CDR3 protein: CASSGRGTSLMNTEAFF. CDR3 nucleotides: TGTGCCAGCAGCGGCAGGGGGACCTCGTTAATGAACACTGAAGCTTTCTTT. V and J are TRBV7-9 and TRBJ1-1; TRBD1 matches 7 bases. The CDR3 covers 17 residues. CDR1 is SEHNR, CDR2 FQNEAQ, per germline (reference sequence). The V gene end was trimmed by 5 bases and the J gene end by 0 bases; junction bases not matched to a gene: 12. Supplemented by reference TRBV7-9 and TRBJ1-1, the full variable domain reads DTGVSQNPRHKITKRGQNVTFRCDPISEHNRLYWYRQTLGQGPEFLTYFQNEAQLEKSRLLSDRFSAERPKGSFSTLEIQRTEQGDSAMYLCASSGRGTSLMNTEAFFGQGTRLTVV.

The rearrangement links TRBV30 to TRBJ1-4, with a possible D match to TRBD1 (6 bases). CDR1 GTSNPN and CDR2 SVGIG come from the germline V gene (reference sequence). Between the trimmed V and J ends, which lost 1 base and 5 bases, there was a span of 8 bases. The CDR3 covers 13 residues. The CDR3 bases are TGTGCCTGGAGTGGGACAGTAAATGAAAAACTGTTTTTT. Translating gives CAWSGTVNEKLFF.

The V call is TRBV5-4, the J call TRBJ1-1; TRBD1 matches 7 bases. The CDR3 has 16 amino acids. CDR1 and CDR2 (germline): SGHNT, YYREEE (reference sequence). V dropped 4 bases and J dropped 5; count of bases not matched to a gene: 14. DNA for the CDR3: TGTGCCAGCAGCATGGACAGGTTGGGGACAAGGACTGAAGCTTTCTTT. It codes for CASSMDRLGTRTEAFF. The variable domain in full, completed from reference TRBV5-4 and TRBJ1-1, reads ETGVTQSPTHLIKTRGQQVTLRCSSQSGHNTVSWYQQALGQGPQFIFQYYREEENGRGNFPPRFSGLQFPNYSSELNVNALELDDSALYLCASSMDRLGTRTEAFFGQGTRLTVV.

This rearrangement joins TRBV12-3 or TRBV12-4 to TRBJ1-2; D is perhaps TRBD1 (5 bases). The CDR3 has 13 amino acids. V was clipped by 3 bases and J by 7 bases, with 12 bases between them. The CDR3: CASSLPGTLGYTF. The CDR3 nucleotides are TGTGCCAGCAGTTTGCCAGGGACCCTTGGCTACACCTTC.

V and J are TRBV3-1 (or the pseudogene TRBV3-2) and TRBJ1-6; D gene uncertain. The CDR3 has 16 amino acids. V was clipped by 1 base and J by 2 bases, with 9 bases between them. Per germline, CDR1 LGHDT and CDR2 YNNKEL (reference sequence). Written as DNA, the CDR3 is TGTGCCAGCAGCCAAGCCTCGGGTGCCTATAATTCACCCCTCCACTTT. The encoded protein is CASSQASGAYNSPLHF.

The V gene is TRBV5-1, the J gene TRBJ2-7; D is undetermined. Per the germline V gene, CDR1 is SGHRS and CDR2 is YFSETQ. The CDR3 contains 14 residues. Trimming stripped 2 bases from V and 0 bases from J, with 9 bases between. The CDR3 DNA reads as TGCGCCAGCAGCTTACAAGTAAGCTCCTACGAGCAGTACTTC. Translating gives CASSLQVSSYEQYF.

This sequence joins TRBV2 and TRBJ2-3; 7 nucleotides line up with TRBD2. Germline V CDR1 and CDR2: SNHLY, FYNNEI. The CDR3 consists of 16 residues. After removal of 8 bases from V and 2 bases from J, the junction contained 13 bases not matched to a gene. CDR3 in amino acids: CASRQRASGATDTQYF. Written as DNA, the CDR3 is TGTGCCAGCCGTCAGAGGGCTAGCGGAGCCACAGATACGCAGTATTTT.

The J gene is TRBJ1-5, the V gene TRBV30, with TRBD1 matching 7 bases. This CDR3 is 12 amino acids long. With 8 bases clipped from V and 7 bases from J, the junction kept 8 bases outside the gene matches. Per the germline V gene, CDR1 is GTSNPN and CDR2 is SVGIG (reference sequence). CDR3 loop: CAANRGGQPQHF. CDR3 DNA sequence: TGTGCCGCCAACAGGGGCGGGCAGCCCCAGCATTTT.

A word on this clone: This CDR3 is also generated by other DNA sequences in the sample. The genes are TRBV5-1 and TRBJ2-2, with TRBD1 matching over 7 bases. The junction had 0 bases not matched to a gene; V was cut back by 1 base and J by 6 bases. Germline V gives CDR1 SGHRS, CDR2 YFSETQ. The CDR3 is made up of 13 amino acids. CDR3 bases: TGCGCCAGCAGCTTGACAGGGGCCGGGGAGCTGTTTTTT. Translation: CASSLTGAGELFF.

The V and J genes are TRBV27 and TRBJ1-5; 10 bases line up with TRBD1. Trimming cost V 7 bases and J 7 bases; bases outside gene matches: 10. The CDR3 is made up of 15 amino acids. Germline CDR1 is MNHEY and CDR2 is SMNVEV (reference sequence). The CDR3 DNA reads TGTGCCAGCACTCTAAACGGACAGGGGGGCCAGCCCCAGCATTTT. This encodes CASTLNGQGGQPQHF.

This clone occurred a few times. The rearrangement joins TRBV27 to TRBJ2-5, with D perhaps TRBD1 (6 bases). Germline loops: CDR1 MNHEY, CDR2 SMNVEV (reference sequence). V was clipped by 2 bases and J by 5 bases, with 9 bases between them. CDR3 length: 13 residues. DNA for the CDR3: TGTGCCAGCAGTTTAGCAGGGGCGGAGACCCAGTACTTC. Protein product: CASSLAGAETQYF.